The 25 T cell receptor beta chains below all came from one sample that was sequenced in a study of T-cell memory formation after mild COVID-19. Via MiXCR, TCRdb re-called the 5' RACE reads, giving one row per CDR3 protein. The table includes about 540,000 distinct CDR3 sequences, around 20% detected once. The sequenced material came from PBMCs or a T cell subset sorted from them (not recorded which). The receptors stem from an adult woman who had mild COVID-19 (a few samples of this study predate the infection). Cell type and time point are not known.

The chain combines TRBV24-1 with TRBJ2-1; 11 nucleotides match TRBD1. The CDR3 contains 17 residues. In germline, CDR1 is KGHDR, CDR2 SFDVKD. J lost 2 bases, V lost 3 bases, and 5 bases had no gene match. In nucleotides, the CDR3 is TGTGCCACCAGTGATATGAGGACAGGGGGCACCTACAATGAGCAGTTCTTC. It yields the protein CATSDMRTGGTYNEQFF.

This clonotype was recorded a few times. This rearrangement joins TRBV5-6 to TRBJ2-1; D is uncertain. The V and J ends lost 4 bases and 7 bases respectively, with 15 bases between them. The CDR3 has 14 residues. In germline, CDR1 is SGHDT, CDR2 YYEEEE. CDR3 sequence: CASSPRSPWNEQFF. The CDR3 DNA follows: TGTGCCAGCAGCCCCCGGAGTCCGTGGAATGAGCAGTTCTTC.

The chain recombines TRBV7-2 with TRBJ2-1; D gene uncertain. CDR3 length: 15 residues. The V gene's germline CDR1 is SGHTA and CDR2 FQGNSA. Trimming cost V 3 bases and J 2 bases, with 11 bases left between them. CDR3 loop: CASSFEPAPYNEQFF. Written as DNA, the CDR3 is TGTGCCAGCAGCTTCGAGCCGGCTCCCTACAATGAGCAGTTCTTC.

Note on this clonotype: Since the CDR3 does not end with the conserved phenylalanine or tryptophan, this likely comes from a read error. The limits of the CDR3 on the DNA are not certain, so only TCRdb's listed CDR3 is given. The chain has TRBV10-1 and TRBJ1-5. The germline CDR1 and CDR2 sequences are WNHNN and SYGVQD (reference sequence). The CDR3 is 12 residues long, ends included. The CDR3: CASSESTRMAKI.

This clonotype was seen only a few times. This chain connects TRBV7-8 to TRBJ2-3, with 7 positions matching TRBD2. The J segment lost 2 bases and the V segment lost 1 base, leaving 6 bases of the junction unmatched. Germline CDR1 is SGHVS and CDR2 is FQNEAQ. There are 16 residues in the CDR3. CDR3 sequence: CASSLVPSGNTDTQYF. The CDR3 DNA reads TGTGCCAGCAGCTTAGTTCCTAGCGGCAACACAGATACGCAGTATTTT.

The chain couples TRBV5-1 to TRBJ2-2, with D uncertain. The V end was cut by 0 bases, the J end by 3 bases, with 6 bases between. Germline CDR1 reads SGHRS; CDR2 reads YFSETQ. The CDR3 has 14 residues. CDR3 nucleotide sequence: TGCGCCAGCAGCTTGGCCTATCACACCGGGGAGCTGTTTTTT. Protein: CASSLAYHTGELFF.

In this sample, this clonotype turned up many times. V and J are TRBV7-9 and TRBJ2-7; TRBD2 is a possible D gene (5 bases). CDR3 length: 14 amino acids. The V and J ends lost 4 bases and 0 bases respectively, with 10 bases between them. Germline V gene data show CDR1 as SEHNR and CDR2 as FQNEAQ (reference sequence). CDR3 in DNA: TGTGCCAGCAGCTCAGGAGGCCCCTCCTACGAGCAGTACTTC. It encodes CASSSGGPSYEQYF.

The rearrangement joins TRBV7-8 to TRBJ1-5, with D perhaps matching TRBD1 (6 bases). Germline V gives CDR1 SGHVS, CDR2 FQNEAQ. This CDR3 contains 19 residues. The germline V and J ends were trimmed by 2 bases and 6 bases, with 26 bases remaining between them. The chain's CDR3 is CASSLFAPDQGLRSQPQHF. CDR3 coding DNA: TGTGCCAGCAGCTTATTCGCCCCTGACCAGGGGCTAAGAAGTCAGCCCCAGCATTTT. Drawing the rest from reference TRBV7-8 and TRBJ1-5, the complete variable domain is GAGVSQSPRYKVAKRGQDVALRCDPISGHVSLFWYQQALGQGPEFLTYFQNEAQLDKSGLPSDRFFAERPEGSVSTLKIQRTQQEDSAVYLCASSLFAPDQGLRSQPQHFGDGTRLSIL.

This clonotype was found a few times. In nucleotides, the CDR3 is TGTGCCAGCAGCTTGCCGGGGGGAAACATTCAGTACTTC. It encodes CASSLPGGNIQYF. V gene TRBV5-6 combines with J gene TRBJ2-4; 7 bases map to TRBD2. V trimming: 1 base; J trimming: 6 bases; junction bases outside the gene matches: 1. The CDR3 totals 13 residues. Germline V gene sequence: CDR1 SGHDT, CDR2 YYEEEE. The variable domain in full, completed from reference TRBV5-6 and TRBJ2-4, reads DAGVTQSPTHLIKTRGQQVTLRCSPKSGHDTVSWYQQALGQGPQFIFQYYEEEERQRGNFPDRFSGHQFPNYSSELNVNALLLGDSALYLCASSLPGGNIQYFGAGTRLSVL.

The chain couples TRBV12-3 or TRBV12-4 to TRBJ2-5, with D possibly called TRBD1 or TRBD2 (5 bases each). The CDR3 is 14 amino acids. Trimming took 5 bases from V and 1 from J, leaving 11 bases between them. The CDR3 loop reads CASSGQGVQETQYF. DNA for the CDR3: TGTGCCAGCAGTGGGCAGGGAGTCCAAGAGACCCAGTACTTC.

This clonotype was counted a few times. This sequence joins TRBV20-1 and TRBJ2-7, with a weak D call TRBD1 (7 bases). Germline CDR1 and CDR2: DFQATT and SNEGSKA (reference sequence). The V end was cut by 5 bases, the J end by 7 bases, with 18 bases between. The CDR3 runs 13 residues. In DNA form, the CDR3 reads TGCAGTGCTCGGGGGACAGCCCCGTTGGAGCAGTACTTC. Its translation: CSARGTAPLEQYF.

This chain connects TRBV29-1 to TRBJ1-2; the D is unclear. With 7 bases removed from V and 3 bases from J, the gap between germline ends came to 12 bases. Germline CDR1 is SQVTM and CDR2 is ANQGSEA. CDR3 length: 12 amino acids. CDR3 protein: CSAQETYYGYTF. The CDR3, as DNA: TGCAGCGCGCAGGAGACTTACTATGGCTACACCTTC.

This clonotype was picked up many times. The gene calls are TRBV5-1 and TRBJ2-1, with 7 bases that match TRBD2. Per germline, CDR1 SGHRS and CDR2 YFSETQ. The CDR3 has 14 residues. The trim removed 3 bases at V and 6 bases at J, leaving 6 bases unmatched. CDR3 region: CASSYRGVGNEQFF. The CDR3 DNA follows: TGCGCCAGCAGCTATCGGGGGGTAGGCAATGAGCAGTTCTTC. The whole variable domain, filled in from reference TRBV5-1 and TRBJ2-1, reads KAGVTQTPRYLIKTRGQQVTLSCSPISGHRSVSWYQQTPGQGLQFLFEYFSETQRNKGNFPGRFSGRQFSNSRSEMNVSTLELGDSALYLCASSYRGVGNEQFFGPGTRLTVL.

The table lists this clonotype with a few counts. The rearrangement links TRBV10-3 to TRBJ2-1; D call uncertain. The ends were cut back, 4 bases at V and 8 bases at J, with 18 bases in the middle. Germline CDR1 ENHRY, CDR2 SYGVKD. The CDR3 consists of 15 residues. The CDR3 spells CAISVGGVGLDEQFF. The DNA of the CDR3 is TGTGCCATCAGTGTCGGTGGTGTAGGTTTAGATGAGCAGTTCTTC.

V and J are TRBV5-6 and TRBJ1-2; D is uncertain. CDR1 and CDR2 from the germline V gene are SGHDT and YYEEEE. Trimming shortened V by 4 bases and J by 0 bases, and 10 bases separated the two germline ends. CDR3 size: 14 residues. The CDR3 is CASSRLGPNYGYTF. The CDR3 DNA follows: TGTGCCAGCAGCAGGCTCGGGCCTAACTATGGCTACACCTTC. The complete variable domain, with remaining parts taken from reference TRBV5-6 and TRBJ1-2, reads DAGVTQSPTHLIKTRGQQVTLRCSPKSGHDTVSWYQQALGQGPQFIFQYYEEEERQRGNFPDRFSGHQFPNYSSELNVNALLLGDSALYLCASSRLGPNYGYTFGSGTRLTVV.

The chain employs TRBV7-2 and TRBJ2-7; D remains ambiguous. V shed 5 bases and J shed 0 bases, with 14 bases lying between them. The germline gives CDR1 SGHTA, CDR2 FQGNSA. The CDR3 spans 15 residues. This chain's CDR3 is CASSVGADYSYEQYF. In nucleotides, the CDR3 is TGTGCCAGCAGCGTCGGTGCGGATTACTCCTACGAGCAGTACTTC.

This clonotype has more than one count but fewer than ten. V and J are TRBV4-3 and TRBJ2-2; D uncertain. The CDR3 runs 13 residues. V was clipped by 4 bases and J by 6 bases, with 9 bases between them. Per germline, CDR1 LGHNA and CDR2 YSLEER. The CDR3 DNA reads TGCGCCAGCAGCCCCCCCCACTCCGGGGAGCTGTTTTTT. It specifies CASSPPHSGELFF.

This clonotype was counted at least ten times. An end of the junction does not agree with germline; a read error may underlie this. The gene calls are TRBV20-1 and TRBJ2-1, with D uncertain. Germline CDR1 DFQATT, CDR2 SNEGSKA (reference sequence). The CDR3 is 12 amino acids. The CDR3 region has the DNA TGCAGTGCTGGAGAGGTCATGAATGAGCAGTTCTTC. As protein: CSAGEVMNEQFF.

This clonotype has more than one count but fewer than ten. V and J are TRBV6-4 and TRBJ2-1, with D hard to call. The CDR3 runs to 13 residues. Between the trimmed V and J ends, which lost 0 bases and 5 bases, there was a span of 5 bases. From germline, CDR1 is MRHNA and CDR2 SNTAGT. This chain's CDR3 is CASSDSQNNEQFF. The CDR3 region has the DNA TGTGCCAGCAGTGACTCTCAGAACAATGAGCAGTTCTTC.

The DNA for the CDR3 is TGTGCCAGCAGGCGGGGGCAGGCCACCGGGGAGCTGTTTTTT. This encodes CASRRGQATGELFF. The gene calls are TRBV6-5 and TRBJ2-2, with a tentative D call TRBD2 (7 bases). The CDR3 consists of 14 residues. Germline lookup yields CDR1 MNHEY and CDR2 SVGAGI. Trimming took 6 bases from V and 4 from J, leaving 12 bases between them.

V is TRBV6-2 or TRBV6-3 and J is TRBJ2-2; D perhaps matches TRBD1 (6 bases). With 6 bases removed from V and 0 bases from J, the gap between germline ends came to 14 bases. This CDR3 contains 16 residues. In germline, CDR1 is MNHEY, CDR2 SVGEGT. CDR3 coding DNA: TGTGCCAGCAGACAGGGAAACCCCGCGAACACCGGGGAGCTGTTTTTT. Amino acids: CASRQGNPANTGELFF.

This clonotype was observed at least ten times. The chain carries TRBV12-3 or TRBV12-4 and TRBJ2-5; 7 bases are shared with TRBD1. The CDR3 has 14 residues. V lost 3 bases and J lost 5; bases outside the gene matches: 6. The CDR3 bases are TGTGCCAGCAGTTTTTCACAGGGGTATGAGACCCAGTACTTC. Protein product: CASSFSQGYETQYF.

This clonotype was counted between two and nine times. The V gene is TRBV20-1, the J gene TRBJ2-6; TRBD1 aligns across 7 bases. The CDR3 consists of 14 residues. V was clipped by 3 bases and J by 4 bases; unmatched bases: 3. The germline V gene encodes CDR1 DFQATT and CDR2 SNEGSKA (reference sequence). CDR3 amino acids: CSASTGAGANVLTF. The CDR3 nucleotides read TGCAGTGCTAGCACAGGGGCCGGGGCCAACGTCCTGACTTTC.

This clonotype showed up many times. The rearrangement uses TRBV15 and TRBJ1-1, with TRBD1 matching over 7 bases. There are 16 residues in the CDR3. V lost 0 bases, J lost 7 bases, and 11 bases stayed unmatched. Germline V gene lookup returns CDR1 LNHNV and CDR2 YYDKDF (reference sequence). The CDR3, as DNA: TGTGCCACCAGCAGAGACGAGACAGGGAAGGCAGATGAAGCTTTCTTT. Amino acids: CATSRDETGKADEAFF.

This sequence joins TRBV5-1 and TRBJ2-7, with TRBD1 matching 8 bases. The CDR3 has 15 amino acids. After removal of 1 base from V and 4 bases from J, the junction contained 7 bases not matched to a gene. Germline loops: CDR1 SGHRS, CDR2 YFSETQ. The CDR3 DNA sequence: TGCGCCAGCAGCTTGTGGGGACAGGCAGCATACGAGCAGTACTTC. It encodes CASSLWGQAAYEQYF. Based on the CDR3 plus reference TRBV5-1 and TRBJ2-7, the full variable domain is KAGVTQTPRYLIKTRGQQVTLSCSPISGHRSVSWYQQTPGQGLQFLFEYFSETQRNKGNFPGRFSGRQFSNSRSEMNVSTLELGDSALYLCASSLWGQAAYEQYFGPGTRLTVT.